These T cell receptor beta chains were read from a single sample in a study of T cell responses to AZD1222 COVID-19 vaccine. The method was immunoSEQ multiplex PCR; TCRdb's version includes in-frame clones alone and lacks a portion of them. This table holds roughly 140,000 clones, 70% to 90% found once. Source: peripheral blood, taken on day 0 of AZD1222 vaccination. The source of these receptors is an adult in good health. CDR3s include the opening cysteine and the closing phenylalanine or tryptophan. Fields, in order: clone size, J gene, D gene, V gene, CDR3 protein, CDR3 DNA. A D gene is named only where the DNA matches it firmly. Clone size appears in some rows only: once, few, many, or a class for an expanded clone.

- TRBJ2-3 TRBD2 TRBV18 CASSALAGGADTQYF TGTGCCAGCTCAGCACTAGCGGGAGGTGCAGATACGCAGTATTTT
- TRBJ1-2 TRBD1 TRBV9 CASSPGQGLLYGYTF TGTGCCAGCAGCCCAGGACAGGGGCTTCTCTATGGCTACACCTTC
- TRBJ2-2 - TRBV6-5 CATSNTGELFF TGTGCCACCTCCAACACCGGGGAGCTGTTTTTT
- TRBJ1-6 - TRBV11-3 CASSFAGGNSPLHF TGTGCCAGCAGCTTTGCCGGGGGAAATTCACCCCTCCACTTT
- TRBJ1-2 - TRBV29-1 CSVEGRRNTGHYGYTF TGCAGCGTTGAAGGGCGACGGAACACAGGGCACTATGGCTACACCTTC
- TRBJ2-7 - TRBV27 CASSLGYEQYF TGTGCCAGCAGTTTAGGATACGAGCAGTACTTC
- TRBJ2-7 - TRBV6-5 CASSYSQNSYEQYF TGTGCCAGCAGTTACTCCCAGAACTCCTACGAGCAGTACTTC
- TRBJ1-2 - TRBV28 CASNQNLGVNYGYTF TGTGCCAGCAATCAGAACCTCGGGGTTAACTATGGCTACACCTTC
- TRBJ1-5 - TRBV6-5 CASSYDGNQPQHF TGTGCCAGCAGTTACGACGGTAATCAGCCCCAGCATTTT
- TRBJ1-5 - TRBV6-2/TRBV6-3 CASSWRERSNQPQHF TGTGCCAGCAGTTGGCGGGAGCGCAGCAATCAGCCCCAGCATTTT
- TRBJ2-3 - TRBV30 CAWSSGDTQYF TGTGCCTGGAGTTCGGGAGATACGCAGTATTTT
- TRBJ1-4 - TRBV30 CAWSSRSDEKLFF TGTGCCTGGAGTTCGCGGTCCGATGAAAAACTGTTTTTT
- TRBJ2-1 TRBD2 TRBV11-3 CASSLLWRTSGTAYNEQFF TGTGCCAGCAGCTTACTGTGGAGGACTAGCGGGACCGCCTACAATGAGCAGTTCTTC
- TRBJ2-2 - TRBV9 CASSYSRTGELFF TGTGCCAGCAGCTATAGTCGCACCGGGGAGCTGTTTTTT
- TRBJ2-2 - TRBV29-1 CSVEGQDTGELFF TGCAGCGTTGAAGGACAGGACACCGGGGAGCTGTTTTTT
- TRBJ2-1 TRBD1 TRBV7-9 CASSLGTGLTNEQFF TGTGCCAGCAGCTTGGGGACAGGGCTTACCAATGAGCAGTTCTTC
- TRBJ2-7 - TRBV5-6 CASSWPGLGAEQYF TGTGCCAGCAGCTGGCCGGGACTCGGGGCCGAGCAGTACTTC
- TRBJ1-2 - TRBV9 CASISTANYGYTF TGTGCCAGCATCTCGACCGCCAACTATGGCTACACCTTC
- TRBJ1-1 - TRBV9 CASSESLNTEAFF TGTGCCAGCAGCGAAAGTTTAAACACTGAAGCTTTCTTT
- TRBJ1-3 - TRBV19 CASRVDGYSGNTIYF TGTGCCAGTAGAGTCGACGGTTACTCTGGAAACACCATATATTTT
- TRBJ1-2 - TRBV24-1 CATSESRDYGYTF TGTGCCACCAGTGAAAGCAGGGACTATGGCTACACCTTC
- TRBJ1-2 TRBD1 TRBV5-4 CASSLLTGTYGYTF TGTGCCAGCAGCCTGCTGACAGGGACCTATGGCTACACCTTC
once TRBJ2-1 - TRBV28 CASSLILLSGEMGEQFF TGTGCCAGCAGTTTAATCCTTTTATCGGGAGAAATGGGTGAGCAGTTCTTC
- TRBJ1-4 - TRBV7-9 CASRPGGEKLFF TGTGCCAGCAGGCCAGGCGGCGAAAAACTGTTTTTT
once TRBJ1-1 - TRBV7-2 CASSLAGNTEAFF TGTGCCAGCAGCTTAGCAGGGAACACTGAAGCTTTCTTT
- TRBJ2-7 - TRBV6-2/TRBV6-3 CASSYLVPRGQALYEQYF TGTGCCAGCAGTTACTTGGTCCCAAGAGGCCAGGCACTCTACGAGCAGTACTTC
- TRBJ1-2 - TRBV24-1 CATSDPAWSGYTF TGTGCCACCAGTGATCCCGCTTGGTCCGGCTACACCTTC
- TRBJ1-1 - TRBV2 CASSSGRVGFGTEAFF TGTGCCAGCAGTTCAGGCAGGGTGGGATTTGGTACTGAAGCTTTCTTT
- TRBJ2-7 - TRBV27 CASSSVGEQYF TGTGCCAGCAGTTCGGTGGGCGAGCAGTACTTC
- TRBJ2-1 - TRBV4-3 CASSQYRVGGGSYNEQFF TGCGCCAGCAGCCAATATCGAGTGGGAGGGGGCTCCTACAATGAGCAGTTCTTC
- TRBJ2-4 - TRBV2 CASRLDSAKNIQYF TGTGCCAGCAGACTGGACTCAGCCAAAAACATTCAGTACTTC
- TRBJ1-2 - TRBV6-2/TRBV6-3 CASSYARNYGYTF TGTGCCAGCAGTTACGCCCGTAACTATGGCTACACCTTC
- TRBJ2-7 - TRBV10-3 CAIRDPRGRPSGGEQYF TGTGCCATCAGGGACCCCAGAGGCAGGCCGTCGGGTGGGGAGCAGTACTTC
- TRBJ2-3 TRBD2 TRBV15 CATSSIRGRLGTDTQYF TGTGCCACCAGCAGTATCCGCGGGAGGCTCGGCACAGATACGCAGTATTTT
once TRBJ1-3 - TRBV24-1 CATSDSGGTGNTIYF TGTGCCACCAGTGATTCAGGAGGCACTGGAAACACCATATATTTT
- TRBJ2-1 - TRBV10-3 CAISGRGDSTYNEQFF TGTGCCATCAGCGGGCGGGGAGACTCGACCTACAATGAGCAGTTCTTC
- TRBJ1-5 TRBD1 TRBV27 CASSPRQGMGNQPQHF TGTGCCAGCAGTCCTCGACAGGGTATGGGCAATCAGCCCCAGCATTTT
- TRBJ1-5 - TRBV4-1 CASSEEGGGFDSNQPQHF TGCGCCAGCAGTGAGGAGGGCGGAGGGTTTGATAGCAATCAGCCCCAGCATTTT
- TRBJ1-2 - TRBV6-5 CASSSDSYGYTF TGTGCCAGCAGTTCCGACAGCTATGGCTACACCTTC
- TRBJ2-2 TRBD2 TRBV6-5 CASLREQNTGELFF TGTGCCAGCCTGCGGGAGCAGAACACCGGGGAGCTGTTTTTT
- TRBJ2-7 - TRBV28 CASSLSGHAYEQYF TGTGCCAGCAGCCTCAGCGGGCACGCCTACGAGCAGTACTTC
- TRBJ2-3 - TRBV3-1/TRBV3-2 CASSHLPGSRTDTQYF TGTGCCAGCAGCCACTTACCGGGCTCACGCACAGATACGCAGTATTTT
- TRBJ2-7 - TRBV30 CAWSQTDISYEQYF TGTGCCTGGAGTCAAACCGACATTTCCTACGAGCAGTACTTC